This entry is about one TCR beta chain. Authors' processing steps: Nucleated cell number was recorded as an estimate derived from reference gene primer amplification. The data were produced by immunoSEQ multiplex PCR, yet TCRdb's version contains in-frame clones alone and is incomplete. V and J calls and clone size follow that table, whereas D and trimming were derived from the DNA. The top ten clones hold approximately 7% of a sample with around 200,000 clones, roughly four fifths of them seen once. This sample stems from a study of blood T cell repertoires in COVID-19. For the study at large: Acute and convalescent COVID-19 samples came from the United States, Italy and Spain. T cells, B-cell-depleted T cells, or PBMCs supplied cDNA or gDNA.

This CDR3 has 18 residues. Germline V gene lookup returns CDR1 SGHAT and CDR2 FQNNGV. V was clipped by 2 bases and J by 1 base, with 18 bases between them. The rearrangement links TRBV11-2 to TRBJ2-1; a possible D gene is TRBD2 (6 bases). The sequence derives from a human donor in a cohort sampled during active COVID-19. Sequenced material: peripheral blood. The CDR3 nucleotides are TGTGCCAGCAGCTTATATCCGTCTCGTGGGAGGTCCTACAATGAGCAGTTCTTC. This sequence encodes CASSLYPSRGRSYNEQFF.